This TCR beta chain was identified during a study of cytomegalovirus exposure and HLA in healthy donors. Study at large: Per a later analysis, the roughly 690 first-cohort and 120 validation repertoires shared one platform.

General study findings and limits: Cytomegalovirus-associated status was assigned to about 170 TCR beta chains.

Using immunoSEQ multiplex PCR, the repertoire was profiled, and TCRdb retains in-frame clones only, with some absent. The top ten clones hold 20% to 25% of a sample with over 80,000 clones, roughly 85% of them seen once. As for this clone: Its antigen is still unknown.

The study drew the donors from its roughly 120-subject validation cohort, separate from the 666-subject first cohort. The TCR comes from a man younger than 35 in good health and CMV-seropositive. The specimen was PBMCs.

CDR3 amino acids: CASSQVGDTHNEQFF. As DNA, the CDR3 is TGTGCCAGCAGTCAAGTGGGGGACACACACAATGAGCAGTTCTTC. This rearrangement joins TRBV7-2 to TRBJ2-1, with D possibly TRBD1 on 6 matching bases. Germline CDR1 is SGHTA and CDR2 is FQGNSA. The CDR3 covers 15 residues. Trimming took 6 bases from V and 5 from J, leaving 17 bases between them. Complete variable domain (other parts from reference TRBV7-2 and TRBJ2-1): GAGVSQSPSNKVTEKGKDVELRCDPISGHTALYWYRQSLGQGLEFLIYFQGNSAPDKSGLPSDRFSAERTGGSVSTLTIQRTQQEDSAVYLCASSQVGDTHNEQFFGPGTRLTVL.